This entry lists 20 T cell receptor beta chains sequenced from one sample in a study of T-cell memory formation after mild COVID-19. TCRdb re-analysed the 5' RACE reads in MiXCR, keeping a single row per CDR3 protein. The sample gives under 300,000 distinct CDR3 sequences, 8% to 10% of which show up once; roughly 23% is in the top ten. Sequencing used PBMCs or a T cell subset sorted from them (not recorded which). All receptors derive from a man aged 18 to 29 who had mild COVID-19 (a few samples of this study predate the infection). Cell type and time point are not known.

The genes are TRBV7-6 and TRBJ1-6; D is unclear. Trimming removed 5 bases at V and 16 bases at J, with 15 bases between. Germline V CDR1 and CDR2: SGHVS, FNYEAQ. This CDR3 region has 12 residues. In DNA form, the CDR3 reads TGTGCCAGCAGCCCGGGATTACCTGCTCTCCACTTT. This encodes CASSPGLPALHF.

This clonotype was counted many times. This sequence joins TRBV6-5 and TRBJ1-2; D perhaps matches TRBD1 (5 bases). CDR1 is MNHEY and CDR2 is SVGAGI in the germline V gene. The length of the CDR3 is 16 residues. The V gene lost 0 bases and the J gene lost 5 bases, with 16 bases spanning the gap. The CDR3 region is CASSYSLAGSLYGYTF. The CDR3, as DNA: TGTGCCAGCAGTTACTCTTTGGCAGGGAGTTTGTATGGCTACACCTTC.

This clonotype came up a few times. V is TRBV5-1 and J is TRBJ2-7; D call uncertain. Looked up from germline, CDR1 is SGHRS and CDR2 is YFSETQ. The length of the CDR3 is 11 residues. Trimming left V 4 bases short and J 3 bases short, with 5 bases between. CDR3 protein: CASSEFYEQYF. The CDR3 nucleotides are TGCGCCAGCAGCGAGTTCTACGAGCAGTACTTC.

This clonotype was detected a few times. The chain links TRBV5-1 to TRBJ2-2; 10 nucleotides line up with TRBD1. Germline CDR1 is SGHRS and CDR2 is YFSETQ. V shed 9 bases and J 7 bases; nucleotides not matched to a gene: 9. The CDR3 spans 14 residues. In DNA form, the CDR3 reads TGCGCCACCTCCGGGACAGGGGCGAGCGGGGAGCTGTTTTTT. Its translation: CATSGTGASGELFF.

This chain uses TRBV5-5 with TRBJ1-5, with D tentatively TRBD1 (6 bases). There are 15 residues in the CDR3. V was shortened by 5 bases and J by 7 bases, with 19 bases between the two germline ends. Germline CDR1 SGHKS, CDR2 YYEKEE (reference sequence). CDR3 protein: CASSIQGERRQPQHF. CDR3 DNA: TGTGCCAGCAGTATACAGGGAGAACGGCGGCAGCCCCAGCATTTT.

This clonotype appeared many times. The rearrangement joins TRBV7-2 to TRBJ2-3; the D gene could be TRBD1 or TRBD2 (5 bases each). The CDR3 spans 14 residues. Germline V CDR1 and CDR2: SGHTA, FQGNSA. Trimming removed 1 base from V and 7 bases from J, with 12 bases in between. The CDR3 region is CASSLEVGRNTQYF. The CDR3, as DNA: TGTGCCAGCAGCTTAGAGGTGGGACGGAATACGCAGTATTTT.

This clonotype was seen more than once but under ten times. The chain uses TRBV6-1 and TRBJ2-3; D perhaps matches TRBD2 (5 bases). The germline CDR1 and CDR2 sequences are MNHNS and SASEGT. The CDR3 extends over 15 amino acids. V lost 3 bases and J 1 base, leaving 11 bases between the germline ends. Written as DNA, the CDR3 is TGTGCCAGCAGTGAGTCGGGGATCCGCACAGATACGCAGTATTTT. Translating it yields CASSESGIRTDTQYF.

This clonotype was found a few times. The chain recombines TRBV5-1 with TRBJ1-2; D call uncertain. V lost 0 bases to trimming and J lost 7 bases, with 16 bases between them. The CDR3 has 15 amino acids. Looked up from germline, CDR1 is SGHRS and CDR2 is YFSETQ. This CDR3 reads CASSLAPPQPLGYTF. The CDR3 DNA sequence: TGCGCCAGCAGCTTGGCTCCTCCTCAACCTCTTGGCTACACCTTC.

CDR3 protein: CASSHGRGSSYNEQFF. CDR3 sequence (DNA): TGTGCCAGCAGCCACGGACGGGGGAGCTCCTACAATGAGCAGTTCTTC. The genes are TRBV6-5 and TRBJ2-1; tentative D call: TRBD2 (6 bases). This CDR3 has 16 residues. CDR1 and CDR2 (germline): MNHEY, SVGAGI. Trimming stripped 6 bases from V and 0 bases from J, with 15 bases between.

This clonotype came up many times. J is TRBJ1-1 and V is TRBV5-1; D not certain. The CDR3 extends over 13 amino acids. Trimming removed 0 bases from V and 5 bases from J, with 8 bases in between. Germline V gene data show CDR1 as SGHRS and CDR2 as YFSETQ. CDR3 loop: CASSLGAWTEAFF. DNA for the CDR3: TGCGCCAGCAGCTTGGGGGCGTGGACTGAAGCTTTCTTT.

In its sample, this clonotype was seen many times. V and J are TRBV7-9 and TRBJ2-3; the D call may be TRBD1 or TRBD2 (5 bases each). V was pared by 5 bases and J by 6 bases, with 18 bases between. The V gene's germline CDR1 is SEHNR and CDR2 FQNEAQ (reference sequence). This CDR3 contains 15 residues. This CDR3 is CASSGTRLLLDTQYF. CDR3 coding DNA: TGTGCCAGCAGCGGGACCCGCCTCTTACTGGATACGCAGTATTTT.

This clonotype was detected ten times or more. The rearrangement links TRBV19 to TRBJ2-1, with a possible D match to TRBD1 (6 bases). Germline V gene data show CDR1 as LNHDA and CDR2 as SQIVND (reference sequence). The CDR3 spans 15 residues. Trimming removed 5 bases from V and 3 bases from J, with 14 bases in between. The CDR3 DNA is TGTGCCAGTAGTGCCACATCAGGGGACTACAATGAGCAGTTCTTC. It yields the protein CASSATSGDYNEQFF.

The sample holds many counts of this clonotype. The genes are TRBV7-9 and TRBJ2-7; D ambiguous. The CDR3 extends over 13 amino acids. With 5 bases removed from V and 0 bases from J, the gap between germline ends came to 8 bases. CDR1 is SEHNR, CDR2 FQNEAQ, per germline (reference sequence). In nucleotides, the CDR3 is TGTGCCAGCAGCGCCCGTAGCTCCTACGAGCAGTACTTC. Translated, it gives CASSARSSYEQYF.

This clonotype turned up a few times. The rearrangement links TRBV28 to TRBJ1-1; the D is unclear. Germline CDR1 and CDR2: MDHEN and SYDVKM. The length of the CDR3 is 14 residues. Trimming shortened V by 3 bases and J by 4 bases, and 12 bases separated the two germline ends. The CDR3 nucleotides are TGTGCCAGCAGTTTTATGGGGAGTAGCACTGAAGCTTTCTTT. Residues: CASSFMGSSTEAFF.

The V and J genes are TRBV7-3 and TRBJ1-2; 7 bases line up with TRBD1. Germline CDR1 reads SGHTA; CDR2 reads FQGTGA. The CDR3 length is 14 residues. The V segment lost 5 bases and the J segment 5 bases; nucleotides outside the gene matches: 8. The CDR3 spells CASSPSTGPYGYTF. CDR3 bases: TGTGCCAGCAGCCCCTCGACAGGGCCGTATGGCTACACCTTC.

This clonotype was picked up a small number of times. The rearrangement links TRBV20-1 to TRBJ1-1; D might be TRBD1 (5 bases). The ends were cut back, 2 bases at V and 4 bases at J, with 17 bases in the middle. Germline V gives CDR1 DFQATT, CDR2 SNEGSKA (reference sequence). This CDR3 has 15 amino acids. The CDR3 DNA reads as TGCAGTGCTAGAAGGCCGCCGGGGCTCAGCACTGAAGCTTTCTTT. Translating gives CSARRPPGLSTEAFF.

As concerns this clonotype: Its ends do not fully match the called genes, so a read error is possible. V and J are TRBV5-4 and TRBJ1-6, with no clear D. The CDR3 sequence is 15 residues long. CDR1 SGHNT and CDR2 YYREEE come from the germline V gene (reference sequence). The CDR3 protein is CTSSLRTGGNSPLHF. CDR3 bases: TGTACCAGCAGCTTACGGACGGGTGGAAATTCACCCCTCCACTTT.

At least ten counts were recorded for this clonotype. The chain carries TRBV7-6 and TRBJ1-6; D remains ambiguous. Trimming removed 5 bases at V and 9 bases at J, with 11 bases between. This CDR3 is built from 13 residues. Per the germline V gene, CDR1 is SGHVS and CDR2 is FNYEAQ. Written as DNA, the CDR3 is TGTGCCAGCAGCGCGACGGCGGCTTCACCCCTCCACTTT. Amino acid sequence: CASSATAASPLHF.

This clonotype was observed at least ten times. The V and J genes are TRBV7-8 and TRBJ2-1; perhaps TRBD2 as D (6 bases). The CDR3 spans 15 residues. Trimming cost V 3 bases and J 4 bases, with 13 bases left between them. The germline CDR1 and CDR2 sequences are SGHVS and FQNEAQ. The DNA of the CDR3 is TGTGCCAGCAGCTTGCCCCCCGGGGGATACAATGAGCAGTTCTTC. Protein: CASSLPPGGYNEQFF.

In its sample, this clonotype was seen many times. The CDR3 DNA is TGTGCCAGCAGCCAAGATATCGGGGGGGCTTCAGATACGCAGTATTTT. It specifies CASSQDIGGASDTQYF. The chain is built from TRBV4-2 and TRBJ2-3; 8 positions agree with TRBD2. From germline, CDR1 is LGHNA and CDR2 YNFKEQ. The CDR3 is 16 amino acids. Losses at the gene ends were 0 bases for V and 4 bases for J; bases not matched to a gene: 6.